These 15 T cell receptor beta chains were sequenced from one sample in a study of blood T cell repertoires in COVID-19. Sequencing used immunoSEQ multiplex PCR; TCRdb keeps in-frame clones, though not all of them. The sample contains approximately 280,000 clones, 85% of which appear only once. The specimen was PBMCs or T cells enriched from blood (not recorded which). These TCRs come from a woman in her forties or fifties who had recovered from COVID-19.

This rearrangement joins TRBV15 to TRBJ2-3; no clear D gene. The germline CDR1 and CDR2 sequences are LNHNV and YYDKDF (reference sequence). The V gene lost 4 bases and the J gene lost 0 bases, with 20 bases spanning the gap. This CDR3 has 18 amino acids. The DNA of the CDR3 is TGTGCCACCAGCACCCCTGGAGTGTCCTCTAGAAGCACAGATACGCAGTATTTT. Translation gives CATSTPGVSSRSTDTQYF.

The chain uses TRBV18 and TRBJ1-2, with D uncertain. Germline V gene sequence: CDR1 KGHSH, CDR2 LQKENI. This CDR3 contains 14 residues. Trimming shortened V by 2 bases and J by 2 bases, and 9 bases separated the two germline ends. Here the CDR3 reads CASSPSTRNYGYTF. The CDR3 DNA sequence: TGTGCCAGCTCACCATCTACCAGGAACTATGGCTACACCTTC. Full variable domain (outside the CDR3, taken from reference TRBV18 and TRBJ1-2): NAGVMQNPRHLVRRRGQEARLRCSPMKGHSHVYWYRQLPEEGLKFMVYLQKENIIDESGMPKERFSAEFPKEGPSILRIQQVVRGDSAAYFCASSPSTRNYGYTFGSGTRLTVV.

The gene calls are TRBV12-5 and TRBJ2-5; 8 positions match TRBD1. After removal of 7 bases from V and 7 bases from J, the junction contained 11 bases not matched to a gene. The CDR3 has 14 residues. CDR1 and CDR2 (germline): LGHNT, FRNRAP. In DNA form, the CDR3 reads TGTGCTAGTGCCTCGACCGGACAGGGCGGGACCCAGTACTTC. Protein sequence: CASASTGQGGTQYF. Together with reference TRBV12-5 and TRBJ2-5, the CDR3 gives the full variable domain: DARVTQTPRHKVTEMGQEVTMRCQPILGHNTVFWYRQTMMQGLELLAYFRNRAPLDDSGMPKDRFSAEMPDATLATLKIQPSEPRDSAVYFCASASTGQGGTQYFGPGTRLLVL.

The gene calls are TRBV10-3 and TRBJ1-1; D remains unclear. Germline V gene lookup returns CDR1 ENHRY and CDR2 SYGVKD. Trimming took off 3 bases at V and 2 bases at J, with 13 bases between the two ends. This CDR3 has 15 residues. In nucleotides, the CDR3 is TGTGCCATCAGTGACAGTCCTTCGATTAACACTGAAGCTTTCTTT. This sequence encodes CAISDSPSINTEAFF.

The chain combines TRBV3-1 (or the pseudogene TRBV3-2) with TRBJ2-3; TRBD2 aligns across 8 bases. CDR1 and CDR2 from the germline V gene are LGHDT and YNNKEL (reference sequence). V shed 4 bases, J shed 5 bases, and the junction held 5 bases outside the gene matches. The CDR3 covers 14 residues. The DNA of the CDR3 is TGTGCCAGCAGCCTTAGCGGGGCCGGAGATACGCAGTATTTT. It codes for CASSLSGAGDTQYF.

The V and J genes are TRBV5-5 and TRBJ1-4, with 9 positions matching TRBD1. The CDR3 extends over 15 amino acids. Trimming took 0 bases from V and 10 from J; bases not matched to a gene: 7. Germline CDR1 is SGHKS and CDR2 is YYEKEE (reference sequence). In nucleotides, the CDR3 is TGTGCCAGCAGCTTGGACGGGACAGGGATCGGAAAACTGTTTTTT. Translating gives CASSLDGTGIGKLFF. The full variable domain, completed using reference TRBV5-5 and TRBJ1-4, is DAGVTQSPTHLIKTRGQQVTLRCSPISGHKSVSWYQQVLGQGPQFIFQYYEKEERGRGNFPDRFSARQFPNYSSELNVNALLLGDSALYLCASSLDGTGIGKLFFGSGTQLSVL.

The J gene is TRBJ2-7, the V gene TRBV11-2; possible D gene TRBD2, 5 bases. CDR1 and CDR2 (germline): SGHAT, FQNNGV. Between the trimmed V and J ends, which lost 6 bases and 2 bases, there was a span of 11 bases. This CDR3 contains 13 residues. The CDR3 loop is CASSLEGPYEQYF. CDR3 sequence (DNA): TGTGCCAGCAGTCTAGAGGGTCCCTACGAGCAGTACTTC.

CDR3 coding DNA: TGTGCCAGCAGTTTGACGGGACAGGGGGTGACTAATGAAAAACTGTTTTTT. It yields the protein CASSLTGQGVTNEKLFF. This sequence joins TRBV28 and TRBJ1-4, with TRBD1 matching 11 bases. With 3 bases clipped from V and 2 bases from J, the junction kept 5 bases outside the gene matches. Per the germline V gene, CDR1 is MDHEN and CDR2 is SYDVKM. CDR3 length: 17 residues.

This clone was detected only a few times. This chain joins TRBV30 and TRBJ2-7; D perhaps matches TRBD1 (7 bases). From germline, CDR1 is GTSNPN and CDR2 SVGIG (reference sequence). The CDR3 covers 12 residues. Trimming pared 2 bases from V and 4 bases from J, leaving 9 bases between. The chain's CDR3 is CAWSQGGYEQYF. CDR3 DNA sequence: TGTGCCTGGAGTCAGGGGGGTTACGAGCAGTACTTC.

The gene calls are TRBV19 and TRBJ1-2; maybe TRBD1 (6 bases). The V gene's germline CDR1 is LNHDA and CDR2 SQIVND (reference sequence). Between the trimmed V and J ends, which lost 6 bases and 4 bases, there was a span of 18 bases. CDR3 length: 15 amino acids. The CDR3: CASSLTGYNSYGYTF. DNA for the CDR3: TGTGCCAGTAGCCTAACAGGGTACAATAGCTATGGCTACACCTTC.

This chain uses TRBV7-9 with TRBJ1-1; the match to TRBD1 covers 7 bases. The CDR3 length is 14 residues. The V gene end was trimmed by 3 bases and the J gene end by 1 base; junction bases not matched to a gene: 2. Per germline, CDR1 SEHNR and CDR2 FQNEAQ (reference sequence). The DNA of the CDR3 is TGTGCCAGCAGCTTTAACAGGGGGAACACTGAAGCTTTCTTT. It specifies CASSFNRGNTEAFF. Supplemented by reference TRBV7-9 and TRBJ1-1, the full variable domain reads DTGVSQNPRHKITKRGQNVTFRCDPISEHNRLYWYRQTLGQGPEFLTYFQNEAQLEKSRLLSDRFSAERPKGSFSTLEIQRTEQGDSAMYLCASSFNRGNTEAFFGQGTRLTVV.

The chain is built from TRBV6-5 and TRBJ1-2, with 7 bases aligning to TRBD1. The germline V gene has CDR1 MNHEY and CDR2 SVGAGI. The CDR3 is 15 amino acids. With V trimmed by 6 bases and J by 4 bases, 11 bases remained unmatched. CDR3 sequence: CASSNRQGTSYGYTF. DNA for the CDR3: TGTGCCAGCAGCAACCGACAGGGAACCAGCTATGGCTACACCTTC.

In this sample, this clone turned up a few times. This chain connects TRBV28 to TRBJ1-2; TRBD1 might be the D (6 bases). Germline V lookup: CDR1 MDHEN, CDR2 SYDVKM. The CDR3 sequence is 13 residues long. With 6 bases removed from V and 3 bases from J, the gap between germline ends came to 11 bases. The CDR3 sequence is CASRNGQYYGYTF. CDR3 sequence (DNA): TGTGCCAGCAGAAATGGACAGTACTATGGCTACACCTTC.

This chain links TRBV5-4 with TRBJ1-4; perhaps TRBD1 as D (5 bases). Trimming removed 4 bases at V and 3 bases at J, with 16 bases between. CDR1 is SGHNT, CDR2 YYREEE, per germline (reference sequence). The CDR3 spans 16 residues. This chain's CDR3 is CASSAYRGGANEKLFF. Here the CDR3 DNA reads TGTGCCAGCAGCGCCTATCGGGGGGGAGCTAATGAAAAACTGTTTTTT.

The rearrangement uses TRBV6-1 and TRBJ2-3; 7 bases fit TRBD1. Germline lookup yields CDR1 MNHNS and CDR2 SASEGT. Losses at the gene ends were 0 bases for V and 6 bases for J; bases not matched to a gene: 3. The CDR3 loop spans 14 amino acids. CDR3 nucleotides: TGTGCCAGCAGTGAAGCAGGGGGCTGGGATACGCAGTATTTT. Translation: CASSEAGGWDTQYF.